Listed below are T cell receptor beta chains from one sample, sequenced in a study of neurological immune-mediated disorders. TCRdb passed the 5' RACE reads through MiXCR, listing each CDR3 protein once. The sample lists about 49,000 distinct CDR3 sequences, roughly 14% occurring once. What was sequenced was PBMCs. The source is a male donor with HTLV-1-associated myelopathy (HAM/TSP). Both conserved end residues are part of each CDR3. The order of the fields is D gene, clone size, V gene, J gene, CDR3 protein, CDR3 DNA. The D gene is left open where the match is weak. Expanded clones are given a class, and other clones once, few, many or no size at all.

>-|many|TRBV20-1|TRBJ2-6
CSALRAGANVLTF
TGCAGTGCTCTTAGGGCTGGGGCCAACGTCCTGACTTTC
>TRBD1|-|TRBV30|TRBJ2-7
CAWSVLGGGVEQYF
TGTGCCTGGAGTGTACTAGGGGGCGGTGTCGAGCAGTACTTC
>TRBD1|medium-sized|TRBV4-1|TRBJ1-1
CASSYSGTGGTEAFF
TGCGCCAGCAGCTACTCCGGTACAGGGGGGACTGAAGCTTTCTTT
>-|-|TRBV25-1|TRBJ2-3
CASSLRGGRTDTQYF
TGTGCCAGCAGTCTACGAGGGGGTCGCACAGATACGCAGTATTTT
>-|many|TRBV7-2|TRBJ2-7
CASTDSYEQYF
TGTGCCAGCACCGACAGTTACGAGCAGTACTTC
>-|many|TRBV20-1|TRBJ2-2
CSSALPTGELFF
TGCAGCTCTGCTTTGCCCACCGGGGAGCTGTTTTTT
>TRBD2|many|TRBV20-1|TRBJ2-3
CSQRALAGGLSTDTQYF
TGCAGTCAGAGGGCCCTAGCGGGGGGCTTATCCACAGATACGCAGTATTTT
>-|many|TRBV7-9|TRBJ2-1
CASSLALPTYNEQFF
TGTGCCAGCAGCTTAGCGTTGCCGACCTACAATGAGCAGTTCTTC
>-|many|TRBV10-3|TRBJ1-3
CASAHNSGNTIYF
TGTGCCTCCGCCCACAACTCTGGAAACACCATATATTTT
>TRBD1|many|TRBV6-5|TRBJ1-5
CASRPTDRVNQPQHF
TGTGCCAGCAGACCCACGGACAGGGTAAATCAGCCCCAGCATTTT
>-|many|TRBV9|TRBJ1-1
CASSVVPGDTEAFF
TGTGCCAGCAGCGTAGTTCCAGGAGACACTGAAGCTTTCTTT
>-|many|TRBV25-1|TRBJ1-1
CASSDRLGNTEAFF
TGTGCCAGCAGTGACAGACTGGGGAACACTGAAGCTTTCTTT
>-|many|TRBV20-1|TRBJ1-2
CSARGSWRYGYTF
TGCAGTGCTAGAGGCTCATGGCGGTATGGCTACACCTTC
>-|-|TRBV19|TRBJ1-1
CASRTRIAAFF
TGTGCCAGTAGGACCCGAATTGCGGCTTTCTTT
>-|many|TRBV12-3/TRBV12-4|TRBJ1-2
CASSPRANYGYTF
TGTGCCAGCAGTCCCAGGGCTAACTATGGCTACACCTTC
>-|many|TRBV7-6|TRBJ2-7
CASRQSAGYYEQYF
TGTGCCAGCAGGCAATCGGCGGGGTACTACGAGCAGTACTTC
>-|many|TRBV20-1|TRBJ1-1
CSARDVEILALTEAFF
TGCAGTGCTAGAGATGTAGAGATCTTGGCCCTAACTGAAGCTTTCTTT
>-|-|TRBV5-1|TRBJ2-3
CANSLSTDTQYF
TGTGCCAACAGCTTGAGCACAGATACGCAGTATTTT
>TRBD2|many|TRBV20-1|TRBJ2-1
CSARAGGGRFYNEQFF
TGCAGTGCTAGGGCGGGGGGGGGTCGTTTTTACAATGAGCAGTTCTTC
>TRBD1|many|TRBV12-3/TRBV12-4|TRBJ2-2
CASTNTGTVNTGELFF
TGTGCCAGCACCAACACCGGGACAGTGAACACCGGGGAGCTGTTTTTT
>-|-|TRBV6-5|TRBJ2-7
CASSYEDMLYEQYF
TGTGCCAGCAGTTACGAGGACATGCTCTACGAGCAATACTTC
>TRBD2|many|TRBV6-5|TRBJ2-3
CASSYRILAGGLDTQYF
TGTGCCAGCAGTTACAGGATACTAGCGGGGGGTCTAGATACGCAGTATTTT
>-|many|TRBV5-1|TRBJ1-4
CASTGSPTNEKLFF
TGCGCCAGCACCGGCAGCCCAACTAATGAAAAACTGTTTTTT
>-|many|TRBV3-1|TRBJ2-5
CASSQDLGRSETQYF
TGTGCCAGCAGCCAAGATCTGGGACGGAGTGAGACCCAGTACTTC
>-|many|TRBV6-2/TRBV6-3|TRBJ1-2
CASSPRGYGYTF
TGTGCCAGCAGTCCCAGAGGCTATGGCTACACCTTC
>-|-|TRBV5-4|TRBJ2-5
CASSYQETQYF
TGTGCCAGCAGCTACCAAGAGACCCAGTACTTC
>-|-|TRBV7-2|TRBJ2-3
CASISRGSTDTQYF
TGTGCCAGCATCTCTCGGGGGTCCACAGATACGCAGTATTTT
>TRBD1|many|TRBV2|TRBJ2-3
CASDRGGTDTQYF
TGTGCCAGCGACAGGGGCGGCACAGATACGCAGTATTTT
>TRBD2|-|TRBV5-1|TRBJ2-1
CASILGPSGGANEQFF
TGCGCCAGCATCCTTGGCCCTAGCGGGGGGGCCAATGAGCAGTTCTTC
>-|many|TRBV5-1|TRBJ1-2
CASSLQGSDYGYTF
TGCGCCAGCAGCTTGCAGGGGTCGGACTATGGCTACACCTTC
>-|many|TRBV11-2|TRBJ1-5
CASSLSVDQPQHF
TGTGCCAGCAGCTTATCCGTAGATCAGCCCCAGCATTTT
>-|many|TRBV5-1|TRBJ2-2
CASEGQRGTGELFF
TGCGCCAGCGAAGGACAGAGGGGCACCGGGGAGCTGTTTTTT
>-|many|TRBV7-6|TRBJ1-1
CASSLGLRTEAFF
TGTGCCAGCAGCTTAGGTCTACGGACTGAAGCTTTCTTT
>-|many|TRBV10-3|TRBJ1-2
CAISGSGAAGGGYTF
TGTGCCATCAGTGGGTCCGGGGCCGCTGGCGGTGGCTACACCTTC
>-|many|TRBV5-1|TRBJ2-5
CASSLASEQETQYF
TGCGCCAGCAGCTTGGCCTCAGAACAAGAGACCCAGTACTTC
>-|many|TRBV5-1|TRBJ2-3
CASSLGTGDTQYF
TGCGCCAGCAGCTTGGGGACGGGGGATACGCAGTATTTT
>-|-|TRBV18|TRBJ1-2
CASSPQDGYTF
TGTGCCAGCTCACCACAGGATGGCTACACCTTC
>-|many|TRBV20-1|TRBJ1-4
CSARGSGAGVNEKLFF
TGCAGTGCTAGGGGCTCAGGGGCTGGGGTTAATGAAAAACTGTTTTTT
>-|many|TRBV20-1|TRBJ2-1
CSAREIRIEQFF
TGCAGTGCTAGAGAGATTCGAATTGAGCAGTTCTTC
>-|many|TRBV7-2|TRBJ2-1
CASSLVADVYNEQFF
TGTGCCAGCAGCTTAGTAGCGGATGTCTACAATGAGCAGTTCTTC
>-|-|TRBV4-1|TRBJ2-4
CASSQGGLNLQAPETDKNIQYF
TGCGCCAGCAGCCAAGGGGGCTTGAACCTCCAGGCACCGGAAACCGACAAAAACATTCAGTACTTC
>-|many|TRBV7-9|TRBJ1-2
CASSLEVGAGGTYGYTF
TGTGCCAGCAGCTTAGAAGTCGGTGCGGGGGGCACCTATGGCTACACCTTC